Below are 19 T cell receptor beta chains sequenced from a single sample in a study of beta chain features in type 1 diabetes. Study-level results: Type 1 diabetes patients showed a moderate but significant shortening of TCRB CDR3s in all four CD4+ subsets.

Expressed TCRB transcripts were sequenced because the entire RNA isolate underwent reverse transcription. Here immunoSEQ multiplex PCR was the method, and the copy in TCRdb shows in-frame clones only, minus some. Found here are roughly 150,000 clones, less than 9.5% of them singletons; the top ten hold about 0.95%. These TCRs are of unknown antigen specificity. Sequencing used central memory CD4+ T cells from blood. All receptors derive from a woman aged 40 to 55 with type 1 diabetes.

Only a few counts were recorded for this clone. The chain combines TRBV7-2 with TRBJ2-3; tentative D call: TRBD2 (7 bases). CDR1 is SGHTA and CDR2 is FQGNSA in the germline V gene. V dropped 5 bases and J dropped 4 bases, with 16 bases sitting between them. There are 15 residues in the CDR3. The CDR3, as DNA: TGTGCCAGCAGCCGAGAAGGGGGGGTTGCAGATACGCAGTATTTT. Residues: CASSREGGVADTQYF.

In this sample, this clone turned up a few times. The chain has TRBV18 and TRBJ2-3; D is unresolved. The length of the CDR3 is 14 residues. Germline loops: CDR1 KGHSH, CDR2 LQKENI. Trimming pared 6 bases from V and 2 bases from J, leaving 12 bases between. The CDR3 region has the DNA TGTGCCAGCTCGATCGCGAGACTCACAGATACGCAGTATTTT. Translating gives CASSIARLTDTQYF.

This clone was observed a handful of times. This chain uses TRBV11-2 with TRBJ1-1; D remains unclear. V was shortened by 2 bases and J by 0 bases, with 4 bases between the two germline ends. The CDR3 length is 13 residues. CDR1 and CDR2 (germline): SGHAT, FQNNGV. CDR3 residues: CASSLSLNTEAFF. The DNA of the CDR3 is TGTGCCAGCAGCTTATCGTTGAACACTGAAGCTTTCTTT.

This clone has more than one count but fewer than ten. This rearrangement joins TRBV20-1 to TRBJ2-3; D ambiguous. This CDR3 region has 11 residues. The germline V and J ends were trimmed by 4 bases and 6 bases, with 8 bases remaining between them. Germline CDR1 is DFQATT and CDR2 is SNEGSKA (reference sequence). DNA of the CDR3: TGCAGTGCTACCCCGTCGGATACGCAGTATTTT. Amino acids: CSATPSDTQYF.

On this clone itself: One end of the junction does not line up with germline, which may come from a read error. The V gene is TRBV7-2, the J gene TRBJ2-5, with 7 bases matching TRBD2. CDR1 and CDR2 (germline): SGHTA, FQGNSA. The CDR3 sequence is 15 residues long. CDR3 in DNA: TGCGCCAGCAGCCAAGCGGGACGGCTAGGGGAGACCCAGTACTTC. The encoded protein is CASSQAGRLGETQYF.

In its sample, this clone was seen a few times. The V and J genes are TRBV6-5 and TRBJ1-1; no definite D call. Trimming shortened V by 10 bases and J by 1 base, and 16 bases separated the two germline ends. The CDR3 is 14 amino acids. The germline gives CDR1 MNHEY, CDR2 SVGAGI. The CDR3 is CATKEGSPNTEAFF. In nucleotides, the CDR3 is TGTGCCACAAAGGAGGGCAGTCCGAACACTGAAGCTTTCTTT.

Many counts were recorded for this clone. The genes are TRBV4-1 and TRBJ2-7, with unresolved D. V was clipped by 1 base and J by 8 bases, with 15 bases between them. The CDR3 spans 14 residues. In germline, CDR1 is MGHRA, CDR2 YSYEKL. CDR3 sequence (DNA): TGCGCCAGCAGCCAAGTCCCGGGTGACCTAAAGCAGTACTTC. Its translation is CASSQVPGDLKQYF.

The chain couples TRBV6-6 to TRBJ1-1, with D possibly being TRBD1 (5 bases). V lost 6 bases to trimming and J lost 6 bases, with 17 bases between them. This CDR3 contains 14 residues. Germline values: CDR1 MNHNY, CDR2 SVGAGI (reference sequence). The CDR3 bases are TGTGCCAGCAGACTCGACGGGGGAAGAGCTGAAGCTTTCTTT. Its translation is CASRLDGGRAEAFF.

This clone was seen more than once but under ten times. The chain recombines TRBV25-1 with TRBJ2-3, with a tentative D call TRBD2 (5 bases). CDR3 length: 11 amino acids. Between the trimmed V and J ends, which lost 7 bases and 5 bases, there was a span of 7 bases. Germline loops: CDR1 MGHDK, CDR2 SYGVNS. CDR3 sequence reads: CASTREDTQYF. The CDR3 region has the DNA TGTGCCAGCACTCGGGAAGATACGCAGTATTTT.

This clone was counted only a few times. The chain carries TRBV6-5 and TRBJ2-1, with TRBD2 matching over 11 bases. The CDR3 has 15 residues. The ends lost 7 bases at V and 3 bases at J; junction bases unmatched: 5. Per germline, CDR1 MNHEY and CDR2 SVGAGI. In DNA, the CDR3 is TGTGCCAGCACCACTGGACTAGCGGGCTACAATGAGCAGTTCTTC. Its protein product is CASTTGLAGYNEQFF.

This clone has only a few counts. The CDR3 here is CASSSSLTGSGTDTQYF. The CDR3 DNA follows: TGCGCCAGCAGCTCATCCTTGACAGGGTCGGGCACAGATACGCAGTATTTT. The chain employs TRBV5-1 and TRBJ2-3, with 7 bases aligning to TRBD1. The V gene end was trimmed by 3 bases and the J gene end by 1 base; junction bases not matched to a gene: 11. The CDR3 extends over 17 amino acids. From germline, CDR1 is SGHRS and CDR2 YFSETQ.

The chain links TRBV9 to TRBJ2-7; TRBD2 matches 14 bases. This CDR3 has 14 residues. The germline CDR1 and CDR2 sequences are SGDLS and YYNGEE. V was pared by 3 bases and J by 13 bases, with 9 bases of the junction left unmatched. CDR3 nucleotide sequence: TGTGCCAGCAGCGGGGGACTAGCGGGAGAGCGGTTCTACTTC. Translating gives CASSGGLAGERFYF.

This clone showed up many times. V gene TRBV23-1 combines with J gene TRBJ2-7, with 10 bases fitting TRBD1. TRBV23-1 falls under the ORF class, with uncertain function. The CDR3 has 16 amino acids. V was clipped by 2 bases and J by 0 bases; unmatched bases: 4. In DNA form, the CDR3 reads TGCGCCAGCAGTCAACGGGACAGGGGTAACTCCTACGAGCAGTACTTC. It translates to CASSQRDRGNSYEQYF.

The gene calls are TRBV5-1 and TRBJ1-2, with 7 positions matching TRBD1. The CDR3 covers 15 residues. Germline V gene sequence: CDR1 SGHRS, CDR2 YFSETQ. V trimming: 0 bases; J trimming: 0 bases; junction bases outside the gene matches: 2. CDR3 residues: CASSLGGTANYGYTF. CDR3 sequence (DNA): TGCGCCAGCAGCTTGGGAGGGACAGCTAACTATGGCTACACCTTC. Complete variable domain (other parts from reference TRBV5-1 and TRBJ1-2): KAGVTQTPRYLIKTRGQQVTLSCSPISGHRSVSWYQQTPGQGLQFLFEYFSETQRNKGNFPGRFSGRQFSNSRSEMNVSTLELGDSALYLCASSLGGTANYGYTFGSGTRLTVV.

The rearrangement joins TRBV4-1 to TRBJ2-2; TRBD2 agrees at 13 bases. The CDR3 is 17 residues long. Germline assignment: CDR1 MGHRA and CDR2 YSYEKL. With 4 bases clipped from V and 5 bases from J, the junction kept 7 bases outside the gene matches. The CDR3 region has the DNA TGCGCCAGCAGCCCACAGACTAGCGGGAGGCTGACCGGGGAGCTGTTTTTT. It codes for CASSPQTSGRLTGELFF.

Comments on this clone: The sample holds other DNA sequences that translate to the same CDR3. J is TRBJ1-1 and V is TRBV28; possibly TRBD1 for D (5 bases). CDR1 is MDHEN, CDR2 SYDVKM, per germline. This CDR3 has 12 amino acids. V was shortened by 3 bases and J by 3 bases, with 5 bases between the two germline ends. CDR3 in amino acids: CASSFRDTEAFF. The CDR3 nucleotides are TGTGCCAGCAGTTTCAGGGACACTGAAGCTTTCTTT.

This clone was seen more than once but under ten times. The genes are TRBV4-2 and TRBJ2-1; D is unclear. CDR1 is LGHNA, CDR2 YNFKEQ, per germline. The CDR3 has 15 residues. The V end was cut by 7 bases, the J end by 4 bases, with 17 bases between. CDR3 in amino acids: CASTQNPTAYNEQFF. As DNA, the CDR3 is TGTGCCAGCACCCAGAACCCTACCGCATACAATGAGCAGTTCTTC.

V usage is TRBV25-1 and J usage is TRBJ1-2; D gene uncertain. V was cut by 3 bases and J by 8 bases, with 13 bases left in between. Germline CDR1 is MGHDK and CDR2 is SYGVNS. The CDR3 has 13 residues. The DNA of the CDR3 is TGTGCCAGCAGTGACTTAACTGGAGAGGGCTACACCTTC. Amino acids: CASSDLTGEGYTF.

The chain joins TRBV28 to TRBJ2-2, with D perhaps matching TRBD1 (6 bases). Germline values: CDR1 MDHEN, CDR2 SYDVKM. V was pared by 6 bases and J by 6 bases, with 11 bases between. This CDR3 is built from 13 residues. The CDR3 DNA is TGTGCCAGCAGGCCACAGGGTCCCGGGGAGCTGTTTTTT. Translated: CASRPQGPGELFF.